This entry describes one T cell receptor (beta chain). Its antigen is still unknown. Trimming removed 3 bases from V and 0 bases from J, with 10 bases in between. Germline V CDR1 and CDR2: SGHRS, YFSETQ. This CDR3 region has 15 residues. This specimen belongs to a study of cytomegalovirus exposure and HLA in healthy donors. Study-level background: A later analysis reported the same platform for the 120 or so validation repertoires and the roughly 630 first-cohort repertoires. Whole-study findings and limits: The study designated about 180 TCR beta chains cytomegalovirus-associated. Cytomegalovirus status was reportedly diagnosed by the classifier with high specificity and sensitivity.

Data came from immunoSEQ multiplex PCR; TCRdb stores just in-frame clones and leaves some out. The sample shows roughly 130,000 clones, 88% of them seen only once. The V call is TRBV5-1, the J call TRBJ1-5, with D possibly being TRBD1 (5 bases). The sequenced sample was PBMCs. The sequence came from a young man in good health and CMV-seronegative. As DNA, the CDR3 is TGCGCCAGCAGCTGGGACGGGAGTAGCAATCAGCCCCAGCATTTT. It specifies CASSWDGSSNQPQHF.